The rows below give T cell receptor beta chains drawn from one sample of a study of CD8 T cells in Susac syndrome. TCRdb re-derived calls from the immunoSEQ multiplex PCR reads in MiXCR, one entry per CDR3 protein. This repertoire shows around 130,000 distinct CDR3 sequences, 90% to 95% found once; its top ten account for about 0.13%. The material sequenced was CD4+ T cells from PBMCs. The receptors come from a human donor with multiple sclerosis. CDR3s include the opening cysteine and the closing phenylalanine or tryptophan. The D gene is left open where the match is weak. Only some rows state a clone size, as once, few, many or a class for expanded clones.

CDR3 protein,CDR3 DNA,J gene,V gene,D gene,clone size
CASRPTRGILNEQFF,TGTGCCAGCAGACCGACCCGGGGTATTCTGAATGAGCAGTTCTTC,TRBJ2-1,TRBV5-4,.,.
CASSLAGTGGNSPLHF,TGTGCCAGCAGCTTAGCCGGGACAGGGGGAAATTCACCCCTCCACTTT,TRBJ1-6,TRBV7-8,TRBD1,.
CAISAGGQVDEQYF,TGTGCCATCAGTGCGGGGGGCCAGGTCGACGAGCAGTACTTC,TRBJ2-7,TRBV10-3,.,.
CASSQQGTEAFF,TGTGCCAGCAGCCAACAGGGTACTGAAGCTTTCTTT,TRBJ1-1,TRBV11-2,.,.
CASSYKTGGSLNTEAFF,TGTGCCAGCAGTTACAAGACAGGAGGGAGCTTGAACACTGAAGCTTTCTTT,TRBJ1-1,TRBV6-5,.,few
CASSLDRGLGEAFF,TGCGCCAGCAGCTTGGACAGGGGGCTCGGTGAAGCTTTCTTT,TRBJ1-1,TRBV5-1,TRBD1,.
CAWSAGHGGSSYEQYF,TGTGCCTGGAGTGCGGGGCACGGTGGGAGCTCCTACGAGCAGTACTTC,TRBJ2-7,TRBV30,.,.
CASSQGPGVQYF,TGTGCCAGCAGCCAAGGACCTGGGGTTCAGTACTTC,TRBJ2-4,TRBV3-1,.,.
CASSLPGGFYEQYF,TGTGCCAGCAGTTTACCAGGGGGGTTCTACGAGCAGTACTTC,TRBJ2-7,TRBV28,.,.
CASSPGQGPSYEQYF,TGTGCCAGCAGCCCGGGACAGGGACCGAGCTACGAGCAGTACTTC,TRBJ2-7,TRBV28,TRBD1,.
CASSPALREQFF,TGTGCCAGCAGTCCCGCATTACGGGAGCAGTTCTTC,TRBJ2-1,TRBV6-2/TRBV6-3,.,.
CATSEVGYGYTF,TGTGCCACCAGTGAGGTGGGATATGGCTACACCTTC,TRBJ1-2,TRBV24-1,.,once
CASSAGPNQPQHF,TGTGCCAGCAGCGCCGGGCCTAATCAGCCCCAGCATTTT,TRBJ1-5,TRBV12-3/TRBV12-4,.,.
CASSFDFFGYGYTF,TGTGCCAGCAGCTTCGATTTTTTCGGCTATGGCTACACCTTC,TRBJ1-2,TRBV7-9,.,.
CASLEVLGDTEAFF,TGTGCCAGCTTAGAGGTGCTGGGGGACACTGAAGCTTTCTTT,TRBJ1-1,TRBV18,.,.
CAWDRYDNIQYF,TGTGCCTGGGACCGGTATGACAACATTCAGTACTTC,TRBJ2-4,TRBV30,.,.
CSVARGEQGGTQYF,TGCAGCGTTGCCAGGGGGGAACAGGGAGGTACGCAGTATTTT,TRBJ2-3,TRBV29-1,.,.
CAWSVLQGRTEAFF,TGTGCCTGGAGTGTTCTCCAGGGACGAACTGAAGCTTTCTTT,TRBJ1-1,TRBV30,.,.
CARKDYEQYF,TGTGCCAGAAAAGACTACGAGCAGTACTTC,TRBJ2-7,TRBV19,.,.
CASSRRGIKETQYF,TGTGCCAGCAGTCGTAGGGGGATTAAAGAGACCCAGTACTTC,TRBJ2-5,TRBV27,.,.
CSFKDSPMDTEAFF,TGCAGCTTCAAGGACAGTCCTATGGACACTGAAGCTTTCTTT,TRBJ1-1,TRBV29-1,.,.
CATGSYSGANVLTF,TGCGCCACCGGGTCGTACTCTGGGGCCAACGTCCTGACTTTC,TRBJ2-6,TRBV5-1,.,.
CASSLDPGGNSPLHF,TGTGCCAGCAGCTTAGATCCGGGAGGCAATTCACCCCTCCACTTT,TRBJ1-6,TRBV7-3,.,once
CAISDPNRDEQFF,TGTGCCATCAGTGACCCGAACAGGGATGAGCAGTTCTTC,TRBJ2-1,TRBV10-3,.,.
CATSDRGTADWNEQFF,TGTGCCACCAGTGACCGTGGGACAGCGGACTGGAATGAGCAGTTCTTC,TRBJ2-1,TRBV24-1,TRBD1,.
CASSYPGTGGLYGYTF,TGTGCCAGCAGTTACCCTGGGACAGGGGGCCTGTATGGCTACACCTTC,TRBJ1-2,TRBV6-6,TRBD1,once
CATSGGGLAAGHEQYF,TGTGCCACCAGTGGGGGCGGACTAGCGGCGGGACACGAGCAGTACTTC,TRBJ2-7,TRBV15,TRBD2,.
CASSGPGTRDYEQYF,TGCGCCAGCAGTGGTCCCGGGACCCGTGACTACGAGCAGTACTTC,TRBJ2-7,TRBV10-1,.,.
CSVGSGGALGYGYTF,TGCAGCGTTGGTTCAGGGGGCGCCCTCGGCTATGGCTACACCTTC,TRBJ1-2,TRBV29-1,TRBD1,.
CSVDPYVSGSPYEQYF,TGCAGCGTTGATCCTTACGTCAGCGGGAGCCCCTACGAGCAGTACTTC,TRBJ2-7,TRBV29-1,TRBD2,.
CSARGDRGRQETQYF,TGCAGTGCTAGAGGGGACAGGGGGCGGCAAGAGACCCAGTACTTC,TRBJ2-5,TRBV20-1,TRBD1,.
CASSLLLVQEKNTEAFF,TGTGCCAGCAGTTTACTGTTGGTACAGGAGAAGAACACTGAAGCTTTCTTT,TRBJ1-1,TRBV12-3/TRBV12-4,.,.
CSFRGAGNTIYF,TGCAGCTTCCGGGGGGCTGGAAACACCATATATTTT,TRBJ1-3,TRBV29-1,.,.
CASSFGDRVQETQYF,TGTGCCAGCAGTTTTGGGGACAGGGTGCAAGAGACCCAGTACTTC,TRBJ2-5,TRBV12-3/TRBV12-4,TRBD1,.
CSGGLGGTGEQYF,TGCAGTGGGGGATTGGGCGGGACGGGGGAGCAGTACTTC,TRBJ2-7,TRBV20-1,.,.
CASSIGPYNEQFF,TGTGCCAGTAGTATCGGACCCTACAATGAGCAGTTCTTC,TRBJ2-1,TRBV19,.,.
CASSLGDRANTGELFF,TGTGCCAGCAGCTTGGGGGACAGGGCGAACACCGGGGAGCTGTTTTTT,TRBJ2-2,TRBV5-6,TRBD1,.
CASSQAGTRGEQYF,TGTGCCAGCAGCCAAGCCGGGACAAGAGGCGAGCAGTACTTC,TRBJ2-7,TRBV4-2,.,.
CASSLLGPSGANVLTF,TGTGCCAGCAGCTTACTTGGCCCCTCTGGGGCCAACGTCCTGACTTTC,TRBJ2-6,TRBV7-9,.,few